One and the same sample provided the 24 T cell receptor beta chains below, sequenced in a study of T cell repertoires in cytomegalovirus infection. TCRdb passed the reads through MiXCR, listing each CDR3 protein once. The sample includes approximately 770,000 distinct CDR3 sequences, around 29% of them seen just once. These receptors are not linked to any known antigen. Sequencing used cultured CD8+ T cells from PBMCs, obtained from culture after CMV antigen stimulation. Receptors were obtained from a human donor in good health (CMV status not recorded). Some clones in this sample may be carry-over from other donors' samples.

This clonotype was recorded only once. A much larger clone differs from this one at a single base, so this may be a read error. The gene calls are TRBV7-2 and TRBJ1-2; D is undetermined. Germline V gene lookup returns CDR1 SGHTA and CDR2 FQGNSA. The CDR3 consists of 13 residues. V was pared by 5 bases and J by 2 bases, with 9 bases between. CDR3 nucleotides: TGTGCCAGCAGCGTTCCACAGAACTATGGCTACACCTTC. It translates to CASSVPQNYGYTF.

A note on this clonotype: A read error may account for a junction end that differs from germline. The rearrangement uses TRBV29-1 and TRBJ2-1; D is possibly TRBD2 (5 bases). Germline V gene data show CDR1 as SQVTM and CDR2 as ANQGSEA. The CDR3 extends over 12 amino acids. CDR3 region: CSVPRGNNEEFF. CDR3 DNA sequence: TGCAGCGTTCCAAGAGGGAACAATGAGGAGTTCTTC.

The chain links TRBV7-9 to TRBJ2-7; D is uncertain. V lost 2 bases, J lost 0 bases, and 17 bases lay in between. The CDR3 is made up of 17 amino acids. The germline V gene encodes CDR1 SEHNR and CDR2 FQNEAQ (reference sequence). CDR3 sequence: CASSLIGLGASSYEQYF. CDR3 in DNA: TGTGCCAGCAGCTTAATTGGTCTTGGCGCTAGCTCCTACGAGCAGTACTTC.

The CDR3 bases are TGCGCCAGCAGCCAAATCCCACCCCAGGGGTTTGGTGGCTACACCTTC. Amino acids: CASSQIPPQGFGGYTF. The chain carries TRBV4-3 and TRBJ1-2; possible D gene TRBD1, 6 bases. V was clipped by 2 bases and J by 7 bases, with 20 bases between them. CDR3 length: 16 amino acids. Germline CDR1 and CDR2: LGHNA and YSLEER.

The gene calls are TRBV4-1 and TRBJ2-7, with 7 bases aligning to TRBD2. The CDR3 has 14 amino acids. Germline CDR1 is MGHRA and CDR2 is YSYEKL. The CDR3 DNA reads as TGCGCCAGCAGCCAAGATAGGGAGGGCTACGAGCAGTGCGTC. It codes for CASSQDREGYEQCV.

This chain links TRBV28 with TRBJ2-1; D gene uncertain. The germline V and J ends were trimmed by 2 bases and 6 bases, with 8 bases remaining between them. From germline, CDR1 is MDHEN and CDR2 SYDVKM. The CDR3 totals 13 residues. For the CDR3, the DNA is TGTGCCAGCAGTTTACCCGGGCTCAATGAGCAGTTCTTC. Its translation is CASSLPGLNEQFF.

This clonotype has only one observation. The chain recombines TRBV20-1 with TRBJ1-4; 7 nucleotides agree with TRBD1. J was trimmed by 8 bases and V by 0 bases; bases with no gene match: 12. The germline CDR1 and CDR2 sequences are DFQATT and SNEGSKA (reference sequence). This CDR3 region has 16 residues. CDR3: CSARDPSDRAEEKLFF. CDR3 nucleotide sequence: TGCAGTGCTAGAGATCCATCAGACAGGGCAGAAGAAAAACTGTTTTTT.

This clonotype was seen many times. The rearrangement links TRBV7-9 to TRBJ2-3; 8 nucleotides align to TRBD2. This CDR3 is built from 15 residues. V was clipped by 3 bases and J by 1 base; unmatched bases: 3. Germline CDR1 SEHNR, CDR2 FQNEAQ (reference sequence). The CDR3 DNA sequence: TGTGCCAGCAGCTTCGGGGGGGCCGGCACAGATACGCAGTATTTT. As protein: CASSFGGAGTDTQYF.

This clonotype was observed at least ten times. The chain uses TRBV7-2 and TRBJ1-1; 7 bases line up with TRBD1. Germline-derived CDR1 and CDR2 are SGHTA and FQGNSA. The CDR3 runs to 16 residues. Unmatched junction bases numbered 11, after V lost 2 bases and J lost 5 bases. The CDR3: CASSLLGGEGWTEAFF. CDR3 bases: TGTGCCAGCAGCTTACTAGGGGGCGAGGGGTGGACTGAAGCTTTCTTT.

This clonotype was counted ten times or more. V is TRBV11-3 and J is TRBJ1-1, with D tentatively TRBD1 (5 bases). Germline lookup yields CDR1 SGHNT and CDR2 YENEEA. The V gene lost 0 bases and the J gene lost 3 bases, with 11 bases spanning the gap. The CDR3 totals 15 residues. This CDR3 reads CASSLDPGEDTEAFF. In DNA, the CDR3 is TGTGCCAGCAGCTTAGATCCGGGGGAGGACACTGAAGCTTTCTTT.

Only a few counts were recorded for this clonotype. The gene calls are TRBV6-1 and TRBJ2-7; D might be TRBD1 (5 bases). Deletions cut 6 bases from V and 0 bases from J, with 12 bases between. Germline-derived CDR1 and CDR2 are MNHNS and SASEGT. The CDR3 is 14 residues long. The CDR3 coding sequence is TGTGCCAGCAGCCTAATCAGGGACTCCTACGAGCAGTACGTC. Translated: CASSLIRDSYEQYV.

This rearrangement joins TRBV6-2 or TRBV6-3 to TRBJ2-5, with D perhaps matching TRBD2 (6 bases). Germline V gene lookup returns CDR1 MNHEY and CDR2 SVGEGT. The CDR3 covers 18 residues. V lost 4 bases to trimming and J lost 3 bases, with 24 bases between them. The DNA of the CDR3 is TGTGCCAGCAGTTGGTCTTTCGGGACGGGGAGGATGAAAGAGACCCAGTACTTC. Translation gives CASSWSFGTGRMKETQYF.

The table lists this clonotype with a few counts. The chain recombines TRBV7-9 with TRBJ2-5; D is undetermined. This CDR3 region has 16 residues. Germline V gene data show CDR1 as SEHNR and CDR2 as FQNEAQ (reference sequence). Trimming removed 5 bases from V and 2 bases from J, with 18 bases in between. CDR3 in amino acids: CASSPPFGQLQETQYF. In DNA form, the CDR3 reads TGTGCCAGCAGCCCACCTTTCGGGCAACTTCAAGAGACCCAGTACTTC.

Only a few counts were recorded for this clonotype. V and J are TRBV29-1 and TRBJ1-6; 9 bases line up with TRBD1. The CDR3 totals 13 residues. The V gene end was trimmed by 6 bases and the J gene end by 10 bases; junction bases not matched to a gene: 7. Per the germline V gene, CDR1 is SQVTM and CDR2 is ANQGSEA. This chain's CDR3 is CSVPGTGNSPLHF. The CDR3 DNA reads TGCAGCGTCCCCGGGACAGGGAACTCACCCCTCCACTTT.

The CDR3 nucleotides are TGTGCCAGCAGCTTGGGAGGGGTACTATTTAGCACAGATACGCAGTATTTT. It specifies CASSLGGVLFSTDTQYF. The J gene is TRBJ2-3, the V gene TRBV5-8; D is possibly TRBD1 or TRBD2 (5 bases each). Germline V gene lookup returns CDR1 SGHTS and CDR2 YDEGEE. V dropped 0 bases and J dropped 0 bases, with 14 bases sitting between them. The CDR3 covers 17 residues.

The V call is TRBV12-3 or TRBV12-4, the J call TRBJ1-2, with TRBD1 identical over 7 bases. V gave up 8 bases and J gave up 2 bases; unmatched junction bases: 5. The CDR3 length is 13 residues. The CDR3 region is CASARGPNYGYTF. The CDR3 DNA follows: TGTGCCAGCGCTAGGGGGCCCAACTATGGCTACACCTTC.

The genes are TRBV2 and TRBJ2-7; D is unclear. CDR3 length equals 12 residues. V was cut by 9 bases and J by 5 bases, with 14 bases left in between. Germline-derived CDR1 and CDR2 are SNHLY and FYNNEI. In DNA form, the CDR3 reads TGTGCCAGTGTTGCAGGTTCTGACGAGCAGTACTTC. This sequence encodes CASVAGSDEQYF. The entire variable domain, with the rest obtained from reference TRBV2 and TRBJ2-7, is as follows: EPEVTQTPSHQVTQMGQEVILRCVPISNHLYFYWYRQILGQKVEFLVSFYNNEISEKSEIFDDQFSVERPDGSNFTLKIRSTKLEDSAMYFCASVAGSDEQYFGPGTRLTVT.

This clonotype is a singleton in its sample. This sequence joins TRBV2 and TRBJ2-1; TRBD2 aligns across 9 bases. The trim removed 3 bases at V and 3 bases at J, leaving 3 bases unmatched. Germline CDR1 and CDR2: SNHLY and FYNNEI. The CDR3 has 15 residues. The CDR3 DNA reads as TGTGCCAGCAGTGACGGACTAGCGTACTACAATGAGCAGTTCTTC. It specifies CASSDGLAYYNEQFF.

The chain combines TRBV27 with TRBJ1-5; D gene unclear. The V gene lost 6 bases and the J gene lost 3 bases, with 6 bases spanning the gap. Germline V lookup: CDR1 MNHEY, CDR2 SMNVEV (reference sequence). The CDR3 has 12 amino acids. CDR3 sequence (DNA): TGTGCCAGCAGGGGAAACAATCAGCCCCAGCATTTT. Translation gives CASRGNNQPQHF.

Notes on this clonotype: One base away lies a much larger clone, so this may be a sequencing read error. CDR3 region: CVSSLDREPINEQFF. In DNA form, the CDR3 reads TGTGTCAGCAGCTTAGACAGGGAGCCTATCAATGAGCAGTTCTTC. The chain is built from TRBV7-4 and TRBJ2-1, with 7 bases lining up with TRBD1. CDR1 is SGHVT and CDR2 is SQSDAQ in the germline V gene. The CDR3 runs 15 residues.

V usage is TRBV5-4 and J usage is TRBJ1-2; D is unclear. The CDR3 has 13 amino acids. V dropped 6 bases and J dropped 4 bases, with 13 bases sitting between them. CDR1 and CDR2 from the germline V gene are SGHNT and YYREEE (reference sequence). The CDR3 DNA sequence: TGTGCCAGCACCCCCGCGCAGGCCTATGGCTACACCTTC. Translated, it gives CASTPAQAYGYTF.

Only a few counts were recorded for this clonotype. This sequence joins TRBV12-3 or TRBV12-4 and TRBJ1-1; D unresolved. The CDR3 covers 14 residues. The V end lost 6 bases, the J end lost 6 bases, and 17 bases lay between the germline ends. CDR3 sequence reads: CASSSLEKGAEAFF. CDR3 DNA: TGTGCCAGCAGCTCGCTAGAAAAGGGCGCTGAAGCTTTCTTT.

In its sample, this clonotype was seen a few times. The chain is built from TRBV6-1 and TRBJ1-5; TRBD1 is a possible D gene (5 bases). From germline, CDR1 is MNHNS and CDR2 SASEGT. The CDR3 is made up of 17 amino acids. V was cut by 1 base and J by 1 base, with 14 bases left in between. This CDR3 reads CASSEGMREGSNQPQHF. The DNA for the CDR3 is TGTGCCAGCAGTGAAGGTATGAGGGAGGGGAGCAATCAGCCCCAGCATTTT.

This clonotype was seen only a few times. This chain links TRBV7-8 with TRBJ2-5; 10 positions agree with TRBD2. Germline V gene data show CDR1 as SGHVS and CDR2 as FQNEAQ. The CDR3 sequence is 17 residues long. V trimming: 5 bases; J trimming: 1 base; junction bases outside the gene matches: 10. The CDR3 DNA reads as TGTGCCAGCAGCCCACGGACTAGCGGCCCACCCCAAGAGACCCAGTACTTC. Its protein product is CASSPRTSGPPQETQYF.